Detailed here is one TCR beta chain. Original data processing: Quantification of nucleated cells was approximated via reference gene primer amplification. The method was immunoSEQ multiplex PCR; TCRdb's version includes in-frame clones alone and lacks a portion of them. V, J and clone size are those of that table, while D and trimming were read from the DNA. The table shows some 250,000 clones, with 84% occurring only once. This entry belongs to a study of blood T cell repertoires in COVID-19. Study background: There were acute and convalescent COVID-19 samples, and they came from the United States, Italy and Spain.

J was trimmed by 5 bases and V by 1 base; bases with no gene match: 13. This CDR3 is 18 amino acids long. CDR1 and CDR2 (germline): MGHRA, YSYEKL. Sequencing was carried out using peripheral blood. The gene calls are TRBV4-1 and TRBJ2-5; TRBD2 aligns across 10 bases. The clonotype originates from a man in his 60s with acute or convalescent COVID-19. CDR3: CASSQVGGLAAVGETQYF. The CDR3 DNA is TGCGCCAGCAGCCAAGTGGGCGGACTAGCGGCTGTCGGCGAGACCCAGTACTTC.